This TCR beta chain was sequenced in a study of blood T cells in healthy people across ages. Study findings and constraints: Roughly linear declines in TCR beta diversity per million T cells occurred with age. Unsorted PBMCs ruled out conclusive naive versus antigen-experienced comparison.

As regards this clonotype: Antigen: not known.

This CDR3 region has 14 residues. Trimming took 6 bases from V and 3 from J, leaving 9 bases between them. Per germline, CDR1 SGHAT and CDR2 FQNNGV. Primed by a sample-barcoded 5' primer and a J-beta primer mix, a second PCR proceeded for about 7 to 12 cycles. At least 2.5 million CDR3-containing paired-end reads were obtained per sample. TCRdb re-analysed the 5' RACE reads in MiXCR, keeping a single row per CDR3 protein. This sample has roughly 1.6 million distinct CDR3 sequences, with 34% found just once. Extracted total RNA amounted to at least 6 micrograms for each sample. The chain uses TRBV11-2 and TRBJ2-6; unclear D gene. Sample: blood. The source is a woman in her 30s in good health. CDR3 region: CASRDLGGANVLTF. In DNA form, the CDR3 reads TGTGCCAGCAGGGATCTCGGTGGGGCCAACGTCCTGACTTTC.